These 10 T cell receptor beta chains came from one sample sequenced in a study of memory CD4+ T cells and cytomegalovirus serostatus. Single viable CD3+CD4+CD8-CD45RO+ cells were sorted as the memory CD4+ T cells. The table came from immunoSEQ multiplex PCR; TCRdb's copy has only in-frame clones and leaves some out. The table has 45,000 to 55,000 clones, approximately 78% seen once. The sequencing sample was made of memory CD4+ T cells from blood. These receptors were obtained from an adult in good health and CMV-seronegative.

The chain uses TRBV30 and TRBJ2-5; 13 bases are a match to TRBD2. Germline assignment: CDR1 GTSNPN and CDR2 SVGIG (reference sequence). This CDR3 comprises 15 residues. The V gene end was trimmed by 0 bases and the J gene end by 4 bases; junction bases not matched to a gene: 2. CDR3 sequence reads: CAWSVGLAGAETQYF. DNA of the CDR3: TGTGCCTGGAGTGTAGGACTAGCGGGAGCAGAGACCCAGTACTTC.

This CDR3 reads CASSRAGGETDTQYF. CDR3 nucleotides: TGTGCCAGCAGCAGGGCAGGGGGTGAGACAGATACGCAGTATTTT. This chain uses TRBV7-3 with TRBJ2-3, with 7 positions matching TRBD1. V lost 5 bases to trimming and J lost 3 bases; unmatched junction nucleotides: 8. This CDR3 spans 15 amino acids. The V gene's germline CDR1 is SGHTA and CDR2 FQGTGA. The whole variable domain, remainder taken from reference TRBV7-3 and TRBJ2-3, is GAGVSQTPSNKVTEKGKYVELRCDPISGHTALYWYRQSLGQGPEFLIYFQGTGAADDSGLPNDRFFAVRPEGSVSTLKIQRTERGDSAVYLCASSRAGGETDTQYFGPGTRLTVL.

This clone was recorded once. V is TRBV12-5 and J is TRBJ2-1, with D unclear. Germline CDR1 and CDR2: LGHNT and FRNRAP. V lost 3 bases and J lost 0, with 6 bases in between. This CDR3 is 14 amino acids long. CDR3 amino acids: CASGLGSSYNEQFF. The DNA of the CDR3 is TGTGCTAGTGGTTTAGGCAGCTCCTACAATGAGCAGTTCTTC.

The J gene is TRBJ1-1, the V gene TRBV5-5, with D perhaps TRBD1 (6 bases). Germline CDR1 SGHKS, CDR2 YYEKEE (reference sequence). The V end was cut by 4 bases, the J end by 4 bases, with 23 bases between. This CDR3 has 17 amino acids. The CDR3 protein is CASSLDNYRVGSTEAFF. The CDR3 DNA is TGTGCCAGCAGCCTAGACAACTACAGGGTTGGGAGCACTGAAGCTTTCTTT.

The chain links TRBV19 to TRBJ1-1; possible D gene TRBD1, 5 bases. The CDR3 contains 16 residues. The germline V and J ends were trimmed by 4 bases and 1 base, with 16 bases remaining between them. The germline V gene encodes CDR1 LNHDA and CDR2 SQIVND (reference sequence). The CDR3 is CASSRRGGATNTEAFF. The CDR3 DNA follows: TGTGCCAGTAGTAGGCGGGGGGGAGCAACGAACACTGAAGCTTTCTTT.

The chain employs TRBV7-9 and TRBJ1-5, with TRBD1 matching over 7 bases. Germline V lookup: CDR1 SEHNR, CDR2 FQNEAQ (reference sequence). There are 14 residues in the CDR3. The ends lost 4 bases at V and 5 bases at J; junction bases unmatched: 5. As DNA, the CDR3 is TGTGCCAGCAGCTCGGACAGGCCGGATCAGCCCCAGCATTTT. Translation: CASSSDRPDQPQHF.

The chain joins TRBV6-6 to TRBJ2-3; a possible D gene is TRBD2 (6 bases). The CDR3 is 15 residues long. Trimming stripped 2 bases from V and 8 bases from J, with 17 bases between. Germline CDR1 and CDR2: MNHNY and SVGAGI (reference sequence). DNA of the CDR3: TGTGCCAGCAGTTACACGAGACTAGTTTCCGCTACGCAGTATTTT. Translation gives CASSYTRLVSATQYF.

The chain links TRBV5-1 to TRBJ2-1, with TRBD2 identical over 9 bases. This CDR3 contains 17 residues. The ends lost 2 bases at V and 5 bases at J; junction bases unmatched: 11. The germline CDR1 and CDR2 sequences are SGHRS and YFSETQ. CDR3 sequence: CASSFPIAGVSDNEQFF. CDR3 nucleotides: TGCGCCAGCAGCTTCCCTATAGCGGGAGTCAGCGACAATGAGCAGTTCTTC.

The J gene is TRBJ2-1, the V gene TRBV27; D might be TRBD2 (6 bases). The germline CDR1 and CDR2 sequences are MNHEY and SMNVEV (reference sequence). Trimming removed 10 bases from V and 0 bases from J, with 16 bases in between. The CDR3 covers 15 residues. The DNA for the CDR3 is TGTGCCACCAAACTGCGGGACTCCTCCTACAATGAGCAGTTCTTC. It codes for CATKLRDSSYNEQFF.

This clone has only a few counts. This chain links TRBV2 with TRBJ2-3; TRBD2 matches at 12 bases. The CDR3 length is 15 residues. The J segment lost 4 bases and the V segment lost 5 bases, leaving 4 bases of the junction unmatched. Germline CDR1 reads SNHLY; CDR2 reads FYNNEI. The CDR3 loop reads CASSQTSGSADTQYF. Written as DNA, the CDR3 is TGTGCCAGCAGTCAGACTAGCGGGAGTGCAGATACGCAGTATTTT.